This entry is about one TCR beta chain. Antigen: not known. Each donor was a healthy Caucasian individual from Russia, aged roughly 6 to 90. Combining a sample-barcoded 5' primer with a J-beta primer mix, a second PCR ran for roughly 6 to 12 cycles. With 12 random nucleotides, a template-switch adaptor tagged each individual cDNA molecule. TCRdb called the 5' RACE reads again in MiXCR, with one record for every CDR3 protein. The sample includes roughly 800,000 distinct CDR3 sequences, over 45% of them seen just once. The sample is drawn from a study of blood T cells in healthy people across ages. Study observations and caveats: PBMCs were not sorted, which prevented a conclusive comparison of naive versus antigen-experienced cells.

V was clipped by 3 bases and J by 7 bases, with 16 bases between them. The CDR3 extends over 15 amino acids. Sequencing used blood. This rearrangement joins TRBV12-3 or TRBV12-4 to TRBJ2-1; D is possibly TRBD2 (5 bases). The TCR comes from a young man in good health. The CDR3 loop reads CASSLDSLSRNEQFF. CDR3 sequence (DNA): TGTGCCAGCAGTTTGGACTCCCTCTCGCGGAATGAGCAGTTCTTC.